Listed below are T cell receptor beta chains from one sample, sequenced in a study of T cell repertoires in cytomegalovirus infection. Using its own MiXCR run on the reads, TCRdb lists one record per CDR3 protein. Seen here are 250,000 to 300,000 distinct CDR3 sequences, roughly 23% observed once, and the top ten hold around 13%. Sequencing was carried out using PBMCs. These receptors were taken from a human donor in good health (CMV status not recorded). Some clones in this sample may be carry-over from other donors' samples. Each CDR3 is given with its conserved first and last residue. Each record gives: clone size, J gene, V gene, D gene, CDR3 DNA, CDR3 protein. D genes are given only for firm matches. Clone size is shown for a subset of rows, as once, few, many or a class of expanded clone.

. | TRBJ2-5 | TRBV28 | . | TGTGCCAGCAGTTTAGATCTCGGGCAGGTGAAGACCCAGTACTTC | CASSLDLGQVKTQYF
. | TRBJ2-7 | TRBV20-1 | TRBD2 | TGCAGTGCTAGAGATTATAGCGGGAGTCTCCACGAGCAGTACTTC | CSARDYSGSLHEQYF
. | TRBJ2-7 | TRBV20-1 | TRBD1 | TGCAGTGCCAGAGATCTGAAACAGGGGCCCTACGAGCAGTACTTC | CSARDLKQGPYEQYF
many | TRBJ1-2 | TRBV7-2 | . | TGTGCCAGCAGCGTATCCCGGCGAGGGAACCATGGGTTTGGGTATGGCTATGGCTACACCTTC | CASSVSRRGNHGFGYGYGYTF
many | TRBJ1-1 | TRBV11-2 | TRBD1 | TGTGCCAGCAGCTTAGATCATACAGGGGGGATGAACACTGAAGCTTTCTTT | CASSLDHTGGMNTEAFF
few | TRBJ1-2 | TRBV29-1 | . | TGCAGCTCCGACAGGCCGGACCATGGCTACACCTTC | CSSDRPDHGYTF
many | TRBJ2-3 | TRBV7-2 | . | TGTGCCAGCAGTTACTCACAGGGCCCAGATACGCAGTATTTT | CASSYSQGPDTQYF
few | TRBJ2-3 | TRBV7-2 | . | TGTGCCAGCAGCTTAGATATTACAGATACGCAGTATTTT | CASSLDITDTQYF
few | TRBJ2-1 | TRBV13 | TRBD2 | TGTGCCAGCAGCTTTAGCCTCCGGGACTTCCCAGGGACTAGGACCTACAATGAGCAGTTCTTC | CASSFSLRDFPGTRTYNEQFF
few | TRBJ2-3 | TRBV7-7 | TRBD2 | TGTGCCAGCAGCTCAGGGACTAGCGCAGATACGCAGTATTTT | CASSSGTSADTQYF
few | TRBJ2-7 | TRBV27 | TRBD1 | TGTGCCAGCAGTTTATCGACCCCGGGACAGACCTACGAGCAGTACTTC | CASSLSTPGQTYEQYF
. | TRBJ1-1 | TRBV25-1 | . | TGTGCCAGCAGTGATCCCGGGGGGGGACCTGAAGCTTTCTTT | CASSDPGGGPEAFF
many | TRBJ1-2 | TRBV7-2 | . | TGTGCCAGCAGCTTAGCCAGGTTGAACTATGGCTACACCTTC | CASSLARLNYGYTF
few | TRBJ2-5 | TRBV20-1 | . | TGCAGTGCTGGGAGGGGGGAGACCCAGTACTTC | CSAGRGETQYF
few | TRBJ2-2 | TRBV7-2 | . | TGTGCCAGCAGCGTAACGACAGGGAACACCGGGGAGCTGTTTTTT | CASSVTTGNTGELFF
few | TRBJ2-7 | TRBV11-2 | . | TGTGCCAGCAGCCGTACAGGAAGCCTCTACGAGCAGTACTTC | CASSRTGSLYEQYF
. | TRBJ1-4 | TRBV28 | TRBD1 | TGTGCCAGCAGTAGACAGGGGGCGGGGGAAAAACTGTTTTTT | CASSRQGAGEKLFF
. | TRBJ2-6 | TRBV5-1 | . | TGCGCCAGCAGCATTGGGCCGGGACGGATGACTGGGGCCAACGTCCTGACTTTC | CASSIGPGRMTGANVLTF
few | TRBJ1-3 | TRBV7-9 | . | TGTGCCAGCAGCCCGGACACTACGGGAAACACCATATATTTT | CASSPDTTGNTIYF
. | TRBJ2-3 | TRBV5-3 | TRBD2 | TGTGCCAGAAGCCCCGAGGGTAGCGGGAGACCCACAGATACGCAGTATTTT | CARSPEGSGRPTDTQYF
. | TRBJ2-2 | TRBV7-2 | TRBD2 | TGTGCCAGCAGCTTAACACGCGGGGGTGACACCGGGGAGCTGTTTTTT | CASSLTRGGDTGELFF
. | TRBJ1-4 | TRBV29-1 | . | TGCAGCGTCAGGGGACTAATGGCCGAAAAACTGTTTTTT | CSVRGLMAEKLFF
few | TRBJ2-1 | TRBV5-1 | . | TGCGCCAGCAGCTTGGAACGGTACAATGAGCAGTTCTTC | CASSLERYNEQFF
. | TRBJ1-5 | TRBV7-2 | . | TGTGCCAGCAGCTTAATGGGGCAGGACCAGCCCCAGCATTTT | CASSLMGQDQPQHF
few | TRBJ1-5 | TRBV28 | . | TGTGCCAGCAGGCCCCAGATGGATCAGCCCCAGCATTTT | CASRPQMDQPQHF
many | TRBJ2-5 | TRBV10-3 | . | TGTGCCCCCGACAGAGGAGAGACCCAGTACTTC | CAPDRGETQYF
. | TRBJ2-7 | TRBV6-6 | . | TGTGCCAGCAGACCCAGCACCCCGTACGAGCAGTACTTC | CASRPSTPYEQYF
medium-sized | TRBJ1-1 | TRBV7-2 | . | TGTGCCAGCAGCCTCACAACCAACACTGAAGCTTTCTTT | CASSLTTNTEAFF
many | TRBJ2-2 | TRBV7-2 | TRBD2 | TGTGCCAGCAGGGGAGCGGGAGGCCGGGGCGGGGAGCTGTTTTTT | CASRGAGGRGGELFF
. | TRBJ2-3 | TRBV12-3/TRBV12-4 | . | TGTGCCATCTCTTCAGGGTTGAGCACAGATACGCAGTATTTT | CAISSGLSTDTQYF
many | TRBJ2-3 | TRBV7-2 | TRBD2 | TGTGCCAGCAGCTTAACTAGCGGGAACCCTAGGGATACGCAGTATTTT | CASSLTSGNPRDTQYF
few | TRBJ1-2 | TRBV28 | . | TGTGCCAGCAGTACCACAGGGTGGAGGCTAGGCGGCTACACCTTC | CASSTTGWRLGGYTF
. | TRBJ2-2 | TRBV13 | TRBD1 | TGTGCCAGCAGCTTGCGACAGGGGGCAGGCCTCACCGGGGAGCTGTTTTTT | CASSLRQGAGLTGELFF
many | TRBJ2-5 | TRBV7-2 | . | TGTGCCAGCAGCTTTGGGGGAGCGGAGACCCAGTACTTC | CASSFGGAETQYF
. | TRBJ2-7 | TRBV28 | TRBD1 | TGTGCCAGCAGTTTGCCAGGGGGCGCCTTAGATGAGCAGTACTTC | CASSLPGGALDEQYF
. | TRBJ2-1 | TRBV7-2 | . | TGTGCCAGCAGCTCCGAGGGGTTAGTGGGCTTTTCCTACAATGAGCAGTTCTTC | CASSSEGLVGFSYNEQFF
few | TRBJ1-1 | TRBV7-2 | . | TGTGCCAGCACCCTCGGGATCGAGTACCAAGCTTTCTTT | CASTLGIEYQAFF
. | TRBJ2-1 | TRBV5-4 | . | TGTGCCAGCAGCTTGAGCGCGCCCTACAATGAGCAGTTCTTC | CASSLSAPYNEQFF
once | TRBJ2-1 | TRBV2 | TRBD2 | TGTGCCAGCAGTGAAATAGCGGGCCCGAAGCGGCAGTTCTTC | CASSEIAGPKRQFF
. | TRBJ2-5 | TRBV19 | . | TGTGCCAGTAGTATAGCGGCGGAGACCCAGTACTTC | CASSIAAETQYF
many | TRBJ1-2 | TRBV7-2 | TRBD1 | TGTGCCAGCAGCCAATCGCTGACAGGGGCCGTGGGCTACACCTTC | CASSQSLTGAVGYTF
many | TRBJ1-5 | TRBV28 | TRBD1 | TGTGCCAGCAGTTTGCTAACAGGGGCGGTTCAGCCCCAGCATTTT | CASSLLTGAVQPQHF
. | TRBJ1-2 | TRBV28 | . | TGTGCCAGCAGTCCATCCGGGGGGCGCTGGCACACCTTC | CASSPSGGRWHTF
. | TRBJ2-1 | TRBV7-8 | . | TGTGCCAGCAGCTTAGTTAGCGGATCCAATGAGCAGTTCTTC | CASSLVSGSNEQFF
. | TRBJ2-5 | TRBV3-1 | . | TGTGCCAGCAGCCAAGTTAATTCCGGAGGGGGTAGGGAGACCCAGTACTTC | CASSQVNSGGGRETQYF
. | TRBJ2-7 | TRBV28 | . | TGTGCCAGCAGTTCAGGGTTATGGCAGTACTTC | CASSSGLWQYF
few | TRBJ2-4 | TRBV6-2/TRBV6-3 | . | TGTGCCAGCAGGGGTCCAGGGGACATTCAGTACTTC | CASRGPGDIQYF
. | TRBJ2-3 | TRBV3-1 | TRBD1 | TGTGCCAGCAGCCCGGGACAGGGAAAGACAGATACGCAGTATTTT | CASSPGQGKTDTQYF
. | TRBJ1-4 | TRBV2 | TRBD1 | TGTGCCAGCAGCGTGGGACAGCGGGAAAAACTGTTTTTT | CASSVGQREKLFF